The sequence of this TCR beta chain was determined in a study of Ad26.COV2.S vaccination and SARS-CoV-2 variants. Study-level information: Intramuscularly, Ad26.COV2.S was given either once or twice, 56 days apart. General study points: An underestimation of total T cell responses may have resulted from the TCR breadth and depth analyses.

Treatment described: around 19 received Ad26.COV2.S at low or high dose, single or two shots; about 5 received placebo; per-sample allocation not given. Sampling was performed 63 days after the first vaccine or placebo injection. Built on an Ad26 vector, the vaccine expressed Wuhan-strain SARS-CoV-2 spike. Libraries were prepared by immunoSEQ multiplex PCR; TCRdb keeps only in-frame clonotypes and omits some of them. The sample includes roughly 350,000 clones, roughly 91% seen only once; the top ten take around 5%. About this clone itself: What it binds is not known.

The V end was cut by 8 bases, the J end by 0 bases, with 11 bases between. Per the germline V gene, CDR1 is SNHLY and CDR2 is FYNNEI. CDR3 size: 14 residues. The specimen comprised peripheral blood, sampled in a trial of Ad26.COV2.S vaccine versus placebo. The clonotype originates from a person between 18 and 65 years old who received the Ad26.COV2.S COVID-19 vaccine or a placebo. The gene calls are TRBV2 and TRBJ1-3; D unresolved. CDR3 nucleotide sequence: TGTGCCAGCCGCGGGGATAACTCTGGAAACACCATATATTTT. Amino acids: CASRGDNSGNTIYF.